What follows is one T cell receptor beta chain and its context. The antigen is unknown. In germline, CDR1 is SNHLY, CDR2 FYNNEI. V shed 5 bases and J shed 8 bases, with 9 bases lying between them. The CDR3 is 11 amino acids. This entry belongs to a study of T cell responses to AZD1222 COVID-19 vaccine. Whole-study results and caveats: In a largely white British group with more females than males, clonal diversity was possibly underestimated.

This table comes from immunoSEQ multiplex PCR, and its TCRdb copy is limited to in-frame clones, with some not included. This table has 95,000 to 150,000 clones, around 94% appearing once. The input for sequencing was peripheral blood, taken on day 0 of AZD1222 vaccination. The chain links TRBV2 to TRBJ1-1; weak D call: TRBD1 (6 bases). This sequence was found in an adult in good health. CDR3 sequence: CASSYREEAFF. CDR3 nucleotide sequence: TGTGCCAGCAGTTACAGGGAGGAAGCTTTCTTT. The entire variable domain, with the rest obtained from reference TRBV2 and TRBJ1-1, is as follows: EPEVTQTPSHQVTQMGQEVILRCVPISNHLYFYWYRQILGQKVEFLVSFYNNEISEKSEIFDDQFSVERPDGSNFTLKIRSTKLEDSAMYFCASSYREEAFFGQGTRLTVV.